What follows are 26 T cell receptor beta chains derived from one specimen sequenced in a study of shared clonotypes between healthy human individuals. Here immunoSEQ multiplex PCR was the method, and the copy in TCRdb shows in-frame clones only, minus some. This table holds fewer than 850,000 clones, 60% to 80% found once. The sample comprised memory CD4+ T cells sorted from blood. Subset of the sample: CD45RA-negative fraction. The receptors were sampled from a woman in her twenties or thirties in good health.

The chain has TRBV27 and TRBJ2-7, with TRBD2 matching 8 bases. Germline V lookup: CDR1 MNHEY, CDR2 SMNVEV (reference sequence). The V segment lost 6 bases and the J segment 0 bases; nucleotides outside the gene matches: 13. The CDR3 loop spans 17 amino acids. The CDR3 spells CASSRNRDSGVSYEQYF. The CDR3, as DNA: TGTGCCAGCAGCAGAAACAGAGATAGCGGGGTCTCCTACGAGCAGTACTTC.

The rearrangement joins TRBV21-1 to TRBJ1-2; the D segment call TRBD1 is taken from the table without a DNA check. TRBV21-1 is termed a pseudogene. The CDR3 runs 16 residues. The CDR3 spells CASRHGGLLVPYGYTF. DNA for the CDR3: TGTGCCAGCAGACATGGGGGCCTCCTAGTCCCTTATGGCTACACCTTC.

The chain recombines TRBV30 with TRBJ2-2; tentatively, D is TRBD2 (5 bases). The CDR3 loop spans 14 amino acids. V lost 3 bases and J lost 0, with 8 bases in between. The germline CDR1 and CDR2 sequences are GTSNPN and SVGIG (reference sequence). CDR3 loop: CAWRAGANTGELFF. The CDR3 bases are TGTGCCTGGAGGGCGGGTGCGAACACCGGGGAGCTGTTTTTT.

The chain joins TRBV10-2 to TRBJ1-2; possible D gene TRBD1, 6 bases. Germline CDR1 reads WSHSY; CDR2 reads SAAADI. V was trimmed by 8 bases and J by 1 base, leaving 20 bases between them. CDR3 length equals 16 residues. This CDR3 is CASAHELDSHNYGYTF. CDR3 nucleotide sequence: TGCGCCAGCGCTCACGAATTGGACAGCCATAACTATGGCTACACCTTC.

This clone showed up just a few times. The chain's CDR3 is CASSLGRTSLNEQFF. The CDR3 DNA reads as TGTGCCAGCAGCTTAGGGCGGACTAGTCTCAATGAGCAGTTCTTC. V gene TRBV11-3 combines with J gene TRBJ2-1, with 7 positions matching TRBD2. Germline V gene lookup returns CDR1 SGHNT and CDR2 YENEEA. The CDR3 has 15 residues. Trimming cost V 1 base and J 6 bases; bases outside gene matches: 6.

V gene TRBV27 combines with J gene TRBJ2-1; D is perhaps TRBD2 (6 bases). V shed 5 bases and J shed 6 bases, with 17 bases lying between them. CDR1 and CDR2 (germline): MNHEY, SMNVEV (reference sequence). This CDR3 is 15 amino acids long. The chain's CDR3 is CASSLTSLHRNEQFF. As DNA, the CDR3 is TGTGCCAGCAGTCTCACTAGCCTTCACCGCAATGAGCAGTTCTTC.

This rearrangement joins TRBV28 to TRBJ1-4; TRBD1 is a possible D gene (5 bases). The germline CDR1 and CDR2 sequences are MDHEN and SYDVKM. This CDR3 region has 13 residues. Trimming removed 6 bases from V and 8 bases from J, with 13 bases in between. The CDR3, as DNA: TGTGCCAGCAGCGGGACCGATCGAGAAAAACTGTTTTTT. Amino acid sequence: CASSGTDREKLFF.

This clone was counted once. The chain links TRBV28 to TRBJ1-4, with 7 bases lining up with TRBD1. This CDR3 comprises 14 residues. Germline loops: CDR1 MDHEN, CDR2 SYDVKM. Germline trimming cut 5 bases from V and 7 bases from J; bases unmatched to any gene: 7. The CDR3 loop reads CASSPTGIVEKLFF. The CDR3 DNA is TGTGCCAGCAGTCCGACAGGGATAGTTGAAAAACTGTTTTTT.

This clone came up once. The CDR3 DNA is TGTGCCAGCAGCCAAGAATCGGCATCTGGAAACACCATATATTTT. Amino acids: CASSQESASGNTIYF. The chain links TRBV4-2 to TRBJ1-3, with no clear D. Trimming took off 0 bases at V and 1 base at J, with 7 bases between the two ends. Germline assignment: CDR1 LGHNA and CDR2 YNFKEQ. The CDR3 sequence is 15 residues long.

The chain has TRBV2 and TRBJ1-5; D possibly corresponds to TRBD1 (5 bases). V shed 6 bases and J shed 2 bases, with 8 bases lying between them. The CDR3 extends over 13 amino acids. In germline, CDR1 is SNHLY, CDR2 FYNNEI. The CDR3, as DNA: TGTGCCAGCAGGAGGGACGGCAATCAGCCCCAGCATTTT. This translates into CASRRDGNQPQHF.

V gene TRBV29-1 combines with J gene TRBJ2-7, with D perhaps given as TRBD1 or TRBD2 (5 bases each). The ends were cut back, 4 bases at V and 3 bases at J, with 13 bases in the middle. Germline V gene sequence: CDR1 SQVTM, CDR2 ANQGSEA. This CDR3 is built from 13 residues. This CDR3 is CSVGPAGGYEQYF. CDR3 in DNA: TGCAGCGTTGGTCCCGCTGGGGGCTACGAGCAGTACTTC.

The chain has TRBV5-4 and TRBJ2-7; 7 bases agree with TRBD2. V lost 2 bases, J lost 2 bases, and 10 bases stayed unmatched. The CDR3 contains 16 residues. CDR1 SGHNT and CDR2 YYREEE come from the germline V gene (reference sequence). CDR3 amino acids: CASSLGSGGSTYEQYF. CDR3 coding DNA: TGTGCCAGCAGCTTAGGGTCGGGAGGATCAACCTACGAGCAGTACTTC.

The chain carries TRBV4-1 and TRBJ2-5; 8 positions agree with TRBD2. CDR1 and CDR2 (germline): MGHRA, YSYEKL. This CDR3 spans 19 amino acids. The V gene end was trimmed by 1 base and the J gene end by 4 bases; junction bases not matched to a gene: 17. This chain's CDR3 is CASSQGTAVLSGMGETQYF. In DNA form, the CDR3 reads TGCGCCAGCAGCCAAGGGACAGCGGTACTTAGCGGGATGGGAGAGACCCAGTACTTC.

The chain is built from TRBV7-6 and TRBJ1-2; D is perhaps TRBD1 (5 bases). CDR3 length equals 17 residues. The germline gives CDR1 SGHVS, CDR2 FNYEAQ. The germline V and J ends were trimmed by 1 base and 7 bases, with 22 bases remaining between them. CDR3 coding DNA: TGTGCCAGCAGCTTAGAGGTTCAGGGATCCGCGTCTTCTGGCTACACCTTC. It encodes CASSLEVQGSASSGYTF.

This sequence joins TRBV5-1 and TRBJ2-5; 14 bases line up with TRBD2. J gave up 9 bases and V 2 bases, and 6 bases lay outside the gene matches. The CDR3 covers 15 residues. Per the germline V gene, CDR1 is SGHRS and CDR2 is YFSETQ. CDR3 protein: CASSFGTSGSGAQYF. The CDR3 DNA reads as TGCGCCAGCAGCTTCGGGACTAGCGGGAGTGGGGCCCAGTACTTC.

The rearrangement uses TRBV6-1 and TRBJ2-7; 9 nucleotides align to TRBD1. The CDR3 consists of 14 residues. After removal of 6 bases from V and 5 bases from J, the junction contained 8 bases not matched to a gene. Germline assignment: CDR1 MNHNS and CDR2 SASEGT. The CDR3 sequence: CASRAGQGRNEQYF. In DNA form, the CDR3 reads TGTGCCAGCAGGGCGGGACAGGGTAGGAACGAGCAGTACTTC.

This sequence joins TRBV19 and TRBJ2-7, with TRBD2 identical over 10 bases. Looked up from germline, CDR1 is LNHDA and CDR2 is SQIVND (reference sequence). This CDR3 region has 14 residues. Germline trimming cut 6 bases from V and 6 bases from J; bases unmatched to any gene: 8. CDR3 region: CASSSLAGVGEQYF. The CDR3 bases are TGTGCCAGTAGCAGCCTAGCGGGAGTGGGCGAGCAGTACTTC.

The table lists this clone with a few counts. V usage is TRBV29-1 and J usage is TRBJ2-4; maybe TRBD2 (6 bases). Trimming stripped 4 bases from V and 6 bases from J, with 10 bases between. Germline lookup yields CDR1 SQVTM and CDR2 ANQGSEA. There are 12 residues in the CDR3. CDR3 bases: TGCAGCGTTGTAAGGGGAGGAAACATTCAGTACTTC. The encoded protein is CSVVRGGNIQYF.

Only one count was recorded for this clone. The chain links TRBV7-3 to TRBJ2-1; the match to TRBD2 covers 11 bases. V lost 6 bases and J lost 7; bases outside the gene matches: 8. Germline CDR1 reads SGHTA; CDR2 reads FQGTGA. The CDR3 sequence is 15 residues long. CDR3 in DNA: TGTGCCAGCAGTTTTACTAGCGGGAGTGGAAATGAGCAGTTCTTC. The encoded protein is CASSFTSGSGNEQFF.

V is TRBV20-1 and J is TRBJ1-6; possibly TRBD1 for D (5 bases). The CDR3 length is 11 residues. Trimming cost V 1 base and J 13 bases, with 8 bases left between them. Germline lookup yields CDR1 DFQATT and CDR2 SNEGSKA (reference sequence). The CDR3 is CSARVAGPLHF. CDR3 in DNA: TGCAGTGCTAGAGTCGCAGGGCCCCTCCACTTT.

V and J are TRBV6-1 and TRBJ2-7; the D gene is possibly TRBD1 (6 bases). The CDR3 is 15 amino acids. V lost 4 bases to trimming and J lost 1 base, with 14 bases between them. Germline V lookup: CDR1 MNHNS, CDR2 SASEGT. The CDR3 here is CASSGSGVGSYEQYF. The CDR3 DNA follows: TGTGCCAGCAGTGGTTCAGGGGTCGGATCCTACGAGCAGTACTTC.

V is TRBV5-1 and J is TRBJ2-7; 7 nucleotides agree with TRBD2. Germline V CDR1 and CDR2: SGHRS, YFSETQ. V trimming: 5 bases; J trimming: 2 bases; junction bases outside the gene matches: 10. The CDR3 has 15 amino acids. CDR3 residues: CASSFPSGEAYEQYF. The CDR3 coding sequence is TGCGCCAGCAGTTTCCCAAGCGGGGAGGCCTACGAGCAGTACTTC.

V usage is TRBV4-1 and J usage is TRBJ2-1; D may be TRBD2 (7 bases). Germline values: CDR1 MGHRA, CDR2 YSYEKL. The CDR3 runs 16 residues. V lost 0 bases to trimming and J lost 7 bases, with 16 bases between them. This chain's CDR3 is CASSQEGGAQINEQFF. The CDR3, as DNA: TGCGCCAGCAGCCAAGAGGGGGGGGCGCAAATAAATGAGCAGTTCTTC.

The rearrangement links TRBV28 to TRBJ2-6; TRBD1 agrees at 9 bases. Germline V gives CDR1 MDHEN, CDR2 SYDVKM. With 10 bases clipped from V and 0 bases from J, the junction kept 10 bases outside the gene matches. The length of the CDR3 is 17 residues. CDR3 nucleotides: TGTGCCACCAACAGGCCGACAGGGGGCTCTGGGGCCAACGTCCTGACTTTC. Translated, it gives CATNRPTGGSGANVLTF.

This clone was observed once. With only one base between it and a far larger clone, this is likely a read error. In nucleotides, the CDR3 is TGCGCCAGCAACCAAGATATCGACGGAAACACCATATATTTT. Translating gives CASNQDIDGNTIYF. The genes are TRBV4-1 and TRBJ1-3; D remains unclear. Germline CDR1 and CDR2: MGHRA and YSYEKL. This CDR3 contains 14 residues.

V usage is TRBV10-3 and J usage is TRBJ2-7, with 8 nucleotides matching TRBD1. The CDR3 runs 13 residues. Germline assignment: CDR1 ENHRY and CDR2 SYGVKD. After removal of 4 bases from V and 4 bases from J, the junction contained 3 bases not matched to a gene. The CDR3 is CAISGNRGYEQYF. The CDR3 nucleotides are TGTGCCATCAGTGGAAACAGGGGGTACGAGCAGTACTTC.